The rows below give T cell receptor beta chains drawn from one sample of a study of CD8+CD57+ T cells in acquired aplastic anemia. TCRdb independently ran MiXCR on the reads; one entry per CDR3 protein. The repertoire has about 160,000 distinct CDR3 sequences, 45% to 55% of them found once; the top ten carry approximately 3%. The material sequenced was sorted CD4+, CD8+, or CD8+CD57+ T cells (not recorded which) from PBMCs. Source of these receptors: a human donor with aplastic anemia. Both conserved end residues are part of each CDR3. A D gene is named only where the DNA matches it firmly. Part of the rows lack a size; the others show once, few, many or a class for expanded clones.

j_call: TRBJ2-3; v_call: TRBV3-1; clone_size: .; d_call: .; cdr3_nt: TGTGCCAGCAGCCAGGGTGCGGGTGCCCGGGATGTTGGCACAGATACGCAGTATTTT; cdr3_aa: CASSQGAGARDVGTDTQYF
j_call: TRBJ2-5; v_call: TRBV5-4; clone_size: .; d_call: .; cdr3_nt: TGTGCCAGCAGCTCCCCAAGGGGCGGGGAGACCCAGTACTTC; cdr3_aa: CASSSPRGGETQYF
j_call: TRBJ2-5; v_call: TRBV28; clone_size: .; d_call: .; cdr3_nt: TGTGCCAGCAGTTTACTGGCGGCCCAAGAGACCCAGTACTTC; cdr3_aa: CASSLLAAQETQYF
j_call: TRBJ2-1; v_call: TRBV29-1; clone_size: many; d_call: TRBD2; cdr3_nt: TGCAGCGTTGAAGAGGCTAGCGGGACCTCCTACAATGAGCAGTTCTTC; cdr3_aa: CSVEEASGTSYNEQFF
j_call: TRBJ1-6; v_call: TRBV6-1; clone_size: .; d_call: .; cdr3_nt: TGTGCCAGCAGTGGGAGGGGCTCAGATTCACCCCTCCACTTT; cdr3_aa: CASSGRGSDSPLHF
j_call: TRBJ1-5; v_call: TRBV6-6; clone_size: many; d_call: TRBD1; cdr3_nt: TGTGCCAGCAGTTGGGACAGCCTAAATCAGCCCCAGCATTTT; cdr3_aa: CASSWDSLNQPQHF
j_call: TRBJ2-5; v_call: TRBV24-1; clone_size: many; d_call: .; cdr3_nt: TGTGCCACCAGTGACAATACCGGAGAGACCCAGTACTTC; cdr3_aa: CATSDNTGETQYF
j_call: TRBJ2-3; v_call: TRBV15; clone_size: .; d_call: TRBD2; cdr3_nt: TGTGCCACCAGCAGAGGAGAGTCAAGCGGGGGGGCCGGAGATACGCAGTATTTT; cdr3_aa: CATSRGESSGGAGDTQYF
j_call: TRBJ2-7; v_call: TRBV2; clone_size: .; d_call: TRBD2; cdr3_nt: TGTGCTATTATCGCACGGGGGGGGCCTTACGAGCAGTACTTC; cdr3_aa: CAIIARGGPYEQYF
j_call: TRBJ1-1; v_call: TRBV6-1; clone_size: many; d_call: .; cdr3_nt: TGTGCCAGCAGACAAACAGGGAAAGCTTTCTTT; cdr3_aa: CASRQTGKAFF
j_call: TRBJ1-5; v_call: TRBV7-2; clone_size: .; d_call: .; cdr3_nt: TGTGCCAGCAGCTCCCATCTAGAGCAGCCCCAGCATTTT; cdr3_aa: CASSSHLEQPQHF
j_call: TRBJ1-2; v_call: TRBV9; clone_size: .; d_call: TRBD1; cdr3_nt: TGTGCCAGCAGCGTAGATGGACAGGGAACAGACGGCTACACCTTC; cdr3_aa: CASSVDGQGTDGYTF
j_call: TRBJ2-7; v_call: TRBV15; clone_size: .; d_call: .; cdr3_nt: TGTGCCACCAGCAGAGATACGGGGTACGAGCAGTACTTC; cdr3_aa: CATSRDTGYEQYF
j_call: TRBJ1-6; v_call: TRBV28; clone_size: .; d_call: TRBD1; cdr3_nt: TGTGCCAGCAGCACCCCGGGACAGGGCGATTCACCCCTCCACTTT; cdr3_aa: CASSTPGQGDSPLHF
j_call: TRBJ2-7; v_call: TRBV7-9; clone_size: .; d_call: .; cdr3_nt: TGTGCCAGCAGCTTAGCCTTGGGGGACGAGCAGTACTTC; cdr3_aa: CASSLALGDEQYF
j_call: TRBJ2-5; v_call: TRBV11-3; clone_size: many; d_call: .; cdr3_nt: TGTGCCAGCAGCCAAATACGTCCGTACAGGGAGTACCAAGAGACCCAGTACTTC; cdr3_aa: CASSQIRPYREYQETQYF
j_call: TRBJ2-5; v_call: TRBV20-1; clone_size: .; d_call: TRBD1; cdr3_nt: TGCAGTGCTAGTGGACAGGGCTACGAGACCCAGTACTTC; cdr3_aa: CSASGQGYETQYF
j_call: TRBJ2-7; v_call: TRBV27; clone_size: few; d_call: TRBD1; cdr3_nt: TGTGCCAGCAGTCGGACGACAGGGGGAAATTACGAGCAGTACTTC; cdr3_aa: CASSRTTGGNYEQYF
j_call: TRBJ1-1; v_call: TRBV19; clone_size: .; d_call: .; cdr3_nt: TGTGCCAGTAGTATTAGCTACTGGGACACTGAAGCTTTCTTT; cdr3_aa: CASSISYWDTEAFF
j_call: TRBJ1-2; v_call: TRBV5-8; clone_size: many; d_call: TRBD1; cdr3_nt: TGTGCCAGCAGCTTGGGACAGGGAGAGAACTATGGCTACACCTTC; cdr3_aa: CASSLGQGENYGYTF
j_call: TRBJ2-3; v_call: TRBV2; clone_size: few; d_call: .; cdr3_nt: TGTGCCAGCCCCCCCGACGGGAGAGATACGCAGTATTTT; cdr3_aa: CASPPDGRDTQYF
j_call: TRBJ1-5; v_call: TRBV19; clone_size: many; d_call: .; cdr3_nt: TGTGCCAGTAGTAAGGAGTATAGCAATCAGCCCCAGCATTTT; cdr3_aa: CASSKEYSNQPQHF
j_call: TRBJ1-1; v_call: TRBV19; clone_size: .; d_call: .; cdr3_nt: TGTGCCAGTAGTCCCGCGGGGGTAGGCACTGAAGCTTTCTTT; cdr3_aa: CASSPAGVGTEAFF
j_call: TRBJ2-4; v_call: TRBV6-2/TRBV6-3; clone_size: .; d_call: TRBD2; cdr3_nt: TGTGCCAGCAGTTCCTCCTCTCCAGGCCCGGGGGGCAAAAACATTCAGTACTTC; cdr3_aa: CASSSSSPGPGGKNIQYF
j_call: TRBJ1-2; v_call: TRBV9; clone_size: many; d_call: TRBD1; cdr3_nt: TGTGCCAGCAGCGTAGCAGGGACAGTGGGCTACACCTTC; cdr3_aa: CASSVAGTVGYTF
j_call: TRBJ1-2; v_call: TRBV12-3/TRBV12-4; clone_size: .; d_call: .; cdr3_nt: TGTGCCAGCATCCTGGGGGTAGGCGGCTATGGCTACACCTTC; cdr3_aa: CASILGVGGYGYTF
j_call: TRBJ2-5; v_call: TRBV11-2; clone_size: .; d_call: TRBD1; cdr3_nt: TGTGCCAGCAGCTTATCACAGGGGATGGTCGGGGAGACCCAGTACTTC; cdr3_aa: CASSLSQGMVGETQYF
j_call: TRBJ2-7; v_call: TRBV9; clone_size: many; d_call: .; cdr3_nt: TGTGCCAGCAGCCGGGTAGGGTTCTCCTACGAGCAGTACTTC; cdr3_aa: CASSRVGFSYEQYF
j_call: TRBJ2-5; v_call: TRBV25-1; clone_size: few; d_call: .; cdr3_nt: TGTGCCAGCAGTGCAGGACAAGAGACCCAGTACTTC; cdr3_aa: CASSAGQETQYF
j_call: TRBJ2-3; v_call: TRBV24-1; clone_size: .; d_call: TRBD2; cdr3_nt: TGTGCCACCAGTGGGCTAGCGGGAGGGTCAGATACGCAGTATTTT; cdr3_aa: CATSGLAGGSDTQYF
j_call: TRBJ2-5; v_call: TRBV5-1; clone_size: many; d_call: .; cdr3_nt: TGCGCCAGCAGCTTGGAGGCGGAAGAGACCCAGTACTTC; cdr3_aa: CASSLEAEETQYF
j_call: TRBJ2-7; v_call: TRBV7-9; clone_size: .; d_call: TRBD2; cdr3_nt: TGTGCCAGCAGCCAGGGACTAGCGACCATTTACGAGCAGTACTTC; cdr3_aa: CASSQGLATIYEQYF
j_call: TRBJ1-2; v_call: TRBV24-1; clone_size: .; d_call: .; cdr3_nt: TGTGCCACCAGTGACCACCTGGGTCGTGGCTACACCTTC; cdr3_aa: CATSDHLGRGYTF
j_call: TRBJ2-1; v_call: TRBV20-1; clone_size: .; d_call: .; cdr3_nt: TGCAGTGCTAGAAAGCCTAGCGACAATGAGCAGTTCTTC; cdr3_aa: CSARKPSDNEQFF
j_call: TRBJ1-1; v_call: TRBV11-1; clone_size: many; d_call: .; cdr3_nt: TGTGCCAGCAGCCCGGGACGGAAGAACACTGAAGCTTTCTTT; cdr3_aa: CASSPGRKNTEAFF
j_call: TRBJ2-7; v_call: TRBV19; clone_size: .; d_call: .; cdr3_nt: TGTGCCAGTAGTATAGGGACTGGGGGGAGAGGCGAGCAGTACTTC; cdr3_aa: CASSIGTGGRGEQYF
j_call: TRBJ1-1; v_call: TRBV20-1; clone_size: medium-sized; d_call: .; cdr3_nt: TGCAGTGCTAGAGACAACAGAAACACTGAAGCTTTCTTT; cdr3_aa: CSARDNRNTEAFF
j_call: TRBJ1-6; v_call: TRBV15; clone_size: many; d_call: .; cdr3_nt: TGTGCCACCAGCAGAGAAGTTGCAGGGGTTTCACCCCTCCACTTT; cdr3_aa: CATSREVAGVSPLHF
j_call: TRBJ2-7; v_call: TRBV6-1; clone_size: .; d_call: .; cdr3_nt: TGTGTGACCGAGGGTCCCTCCTACGAGCAGTACTTC; cdr3_aa: CVTEGPSYEQYF
j_call: TRBJ2-1; v_call: TRBV6-5; clone_size: many; d_call: .; cdr3_nt: TGTGCCAGCAGTTCGAGTAGGGATGGTGAGCAGTTCTTC; cdr3_aa: CASSSSRDGEQFF
j_call: TRBJ2-1; v_call: TRBV7-6; clone_size: .; d_call: .; cdr3_nt: TGTGCCAGCAGCCCCACGGGGCGTTACAATGAGCAGTTCTTC; cdr3_aa: CASSPTGRYNEQFF
j_call: TRBJ2-7; v_call: TRBV12-3/TRBV12-4; clone_size: many; d_call: TRBD2; cdr3_nt: TGTGCCAGCAGTTTAGCGGGAGGGCTCCGTGGCGAGCAGTACTTC; cdr3_aa: CASSLAGGLRGEQYF
j_call: TRBJ2-1; v_call: TRBV29-1; clone_size: .; d_call: TRBD2; cdr3_nt: TGCAGCGTTGGCGGGAGGAAAGATGAGCAGTTCTTC; cdr3_aa: CSVGGRKDEQFF
j_call: TRBJ2-1; v_call: TRBV5-4; clone_size: few; d_call: .; cdr3_nt: TGTGCCAGCAGCTTGGCTAGCGCCGGGAAAAATGAGCAGTTCTTC; cdr3_aa: CASSLASAGKNEQFF
j_call: TRBJ2-1; v_call: TRBV12-3/TRBV12-4; clone_size: many; d_call: TRBD2; cdr3_nt: TGTGCCAGCACTTTTGCCGGGACTAACTACAATGAGCAGTTCTTC; cdr3_aa: CASTFAGTNYNEQFF
j_call: TRBJ2-5; v_call: TRBV20-1; clone_size: .; d_call: TRBD2; cdr3_nt: TGCAGTGCTAGAGATCTTGGCGGGGGGGCCGTGGAGACCCAGTACTTC; cdr3_aa: CSARDLGGGAVETQYF
j_call: TRBJ2-7; v_call: TRBV5-4; clone_size: once; d_call: TRBD2; cdr3_nt: TGTGCCAGCAGCTCCGAGGGACTAGCGGGAGCGAGCGAGCAGTACTTC; cdr3_aa: CASSSEGLAGASEQYF
j_call: TRBJ2-4; v_call: TRBV4-2; clone_size: .; d_call: TRBD2; cdr3_nt: TGTGCCAGCAGCCGCACAACTAGCGGGAGCATGGGAAACATTCAGTACTTC; cdr3_aa: CASSRTTSGSMGNIQYF
j_call: TRBJ1-6; v_call: TRBV2; clone_size: .; d_call: .; cdr3_nt: TGTGCCTCCTCAAGGGGGGTTTCACCCCTCCACTTT; cdr3_aa: CASSRGVSPLHF
j_call: TRBJ2-7; v_call: TRBV10-3; clone_size: many; d_call: TRBD2; cdr3_nt: TGTGCCCTCAGCGGGAGCGGCTCTTGGGAGCAGTACTTC; cdr3_aa: CALSGSGSWEQYF
j_call: TRBJ1-5; v_call: TRBV24-1; clone_size: many; d_call: .; cdr3_nt: TGTGCCACCGAGGGGACGGGGAGTCAGCCCCAGCATTTT; cdr3_aa: CATEGTGSQPQHF
j_call: TRBJ2-5; v_call: TRBV7-9; clone_size: few; d_call: TRBD1; cdr3_nt: TGTGCCAGCAGCCCCGGGACAGCAGAGACCCAGTACTTC; cdr3_aa: CASSPGTAETQYF
j_call: TRBJ2-2; v_call: TRBV18; clone_size: .; d_call: TRBD1; cdr3_nt: TGTGCCAGCTCAGCTAAAGGACAGGGCGCCGGGGAGCTGTTTTTT; cdr3_aa: CASSAKGQGAGELFF
j_call: TRBJ1-6; v_call: TRBV19; clone_size: .; d_call: TRBD1; cdr3_nt: TGTGCCAGTAGTACCAACAGGGGGAATTCACCCCTCCACTTT; cdr3_aa: CASSTNRGNSPLHF
j_call: TRBJ1-1; v_call: TRBV29-1; clone_size: once; d_call: .; cdr3_nt: TGCAGCGTCACACAGTCCATGAACACTGAAGCTTTCTTT; cdr3_aa: CSVTQSMNTEAFF
j_call: TRBJ2-5; v_call: TRBV11-3; clone_size: .; d_call: .; cdr3_nt: TGTGCCAGCTCACCGGGGCAGACCCAAGAGACCCAGTACTTC; cdr3_aa: CASSPGQTQETQYF
j_call: TRBJ2-5; v_call: TRBV20-1; clone_size: many; d_call: TRBD1; cdr3_nt: TGCAGTGCTAGAGATCCCAGGACAGGTCAGGTGGAGACCCAGTACTTC; cdr3_aa: CSARDPRTGQVETQYF
j_call: TRBJ2-7; v_call: TRBV7-2; clone_size: many; d_call: .; cdr3_nt: TGTGCCAGCAGCTTAGGGTTCCGGGAAGCAGGCTACGAGCAGTACTTC; cdr3_aa: CASSLGFREAGYEQYF
j_call: TRBJ1-1; v_call: TRBV15; clone_size: few; d_call: .; cdr3_nt: TGTGCCACCAGCAGAGAGCGGCGGGACACTGAAGCTTTCTTT; cdr3_aa: CATSRERRDTEAFF